These T cell receptor beta chains were read from a single sample in a study of blood T cell repertoires in COVID-19. Data came from immunoSEQ multiplex PCR; TCRdb stores just in-frame clones and leaves some out. Of about 150,000 clones in the sample, 65% to 90% were seen once. What was sequenced was peripheral blood. The receptors here all came from a man aged 70-80 years with acute or convalescent COVID-19. Each CDR3 is given with its conserved first and last residue. A D gene is named only where the DNA matches it firmly. The size entry is marked missing in some rows and otherwise reads once, few, many or a size class.

CDR3aa	CDR3nt	j_gene	d_gene	abundance	v_gene
CASSQDRASGRPAKQFF	TGCGCCAGCAGCCAAGATCGGGCTAGCGGGAGACCCGCGAAGCAGTTCTTC	TRBJ2-1	TRBD2	NA	TRBV4-3
CATAGQGAHTQYF	TGTGCCACTGCGGGACAGGGGGCCCATACGCAGTATTTT	TRBJ2-3	TRBD1	NA	TRBV12-3/TRBV12-4
CAWSPGTGGGYTF	TGTGCCTGGAGTCCCGGGACAGGGGGTGGCTACACCTTC	TRBJ1-2	TRBD1	NA	TRBV30
CASRASGSSYEQYF	TGTGCCAGCAGGGCTAGCGGCAGCTCCTACGAGCAGTACTTC	TRBJ2-7	TRBD2	NA	TRBV9
CASSYLDGGRDTQYF	TGTGCCAGCAGTTACCTTGACGGGGGAAGAGATACGCAGTATTTT	TRBJ2-3	NA	NA	TRBV6-5
CSVGWRGQGNTEAFF	TGCAGCGTTGGATGGCGGGGACAGGGGAACACTGAAGCTTTCTTT	TRBJ1-1	TRBD1	NA	TRBV29-1
CASSIAAADTQYF	TGTGCCAGTAGTATAGCGGCGGCAGATACGCAGTATTTT	TRBJ2-3	NA	NA	TRBV19
CASRERLATISYEQYF	TGTGCCAGCAGGGAACGACTAGCCACGATCTCCTACGAGCAGTACTTC	TRBJ2-7	TRBD2	few	TRBV2
CASSSTPNTEAFF	TGTGCCAGCAGCTCCACACCGAACACTGAAGCTTTCTTT	TRBJ1-1	NA	NA	TRBV7-2
CASSRTSGSYEQYF	TGTGCCAGCAGTCGGACTAGCGGGAGCTACGAGCAGTACTTC	TRBJ2-7	TRBD2	NA	TRBV11-2
CASSLHLLAGAEDEQFF	TGTGCCAGCAGTTTACACTTACTAGCGGGAGCTGAGGATGAGCAGTTCTTC	TRBJ2-1	TRBD2	few	TRBV28
CASKSRGDRSFEQYF	TGTGCCAGCAAGAGCCGGGGAGACAGGAGTTTCGAGCAGTACTTC	TRBJ2-7	NA	NA	TRBV6-5
CASLSSGAQNEAFF	TGTGCCAGCCTTTCGTCTGGGGCGCAGAATGAAGCTTTCTTT	TRBJ1-1	NA	NA	TRBV7-2
CASSLKGAGGGDTQYF	TGTGCCAGCAGCTTAAAAGGAGCGGGAGGGGGAGATACGCAGTATTTT	TRBJ2-3	TRBD2	NA	TRBV7-3
CASSLAGGHEQFF	TGTGCCAGCAGCTTAGCAGGGGGCCATGAGCAGTTCTTC	TRBJ2-1	TRBD1	NA	TRBV11-3